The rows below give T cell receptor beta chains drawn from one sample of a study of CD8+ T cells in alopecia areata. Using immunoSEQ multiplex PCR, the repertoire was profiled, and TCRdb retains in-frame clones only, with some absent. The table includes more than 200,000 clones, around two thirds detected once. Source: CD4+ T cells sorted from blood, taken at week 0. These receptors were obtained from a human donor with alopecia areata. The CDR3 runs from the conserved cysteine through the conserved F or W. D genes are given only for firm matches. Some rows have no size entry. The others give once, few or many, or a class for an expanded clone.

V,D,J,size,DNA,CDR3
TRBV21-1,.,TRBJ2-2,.,.,CASSPQVAGGNTGELFF
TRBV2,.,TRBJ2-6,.,TGTGCCAGCAGTGAATACGGCTCTGGGGCCAACGTCCTGACTTTC,CASSEYGSGANVLTF
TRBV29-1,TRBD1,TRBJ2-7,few,TGCAGCGCCGGACAGGGTCCGGACGAGCAGTACTTC,CSAGQGPDEQYF
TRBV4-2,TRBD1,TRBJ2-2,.,TGTGCCAGCAGCCCCGCCGGACAGGGGAACACCGGGGAGCTGTTTTTT,CASSPAGQGNTGELFF
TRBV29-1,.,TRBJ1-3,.,TGCAGCGTTGAGGTGGAATCGGGGAGTGGAAACACCATATATTTT,CSVEVESGSGNTIYF
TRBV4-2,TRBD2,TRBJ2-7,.,TGTGCCAGCAGCCACCCGAGAGAGAGCGGGGGGCCCTACGAGCAGTACTTC,CASSHPRESGGPYEQYF
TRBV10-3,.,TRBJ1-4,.,TGTGCCATCAGTGAGAGCAGGGAAAAACTGTTTTTT,CAISESREKLFF
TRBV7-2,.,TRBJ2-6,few,TGTGCCAGCAGCTTAGAGAAGGTCTCTGGGGCCAACGTCCTGACTTTC,CASSLEKVSGANVLTF
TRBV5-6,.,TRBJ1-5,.,TGTGCCAGCAGCTTGGGGACGGTGAGCAATCAGCCCCAGCATTTT,CASSLGTVSNQPQHF
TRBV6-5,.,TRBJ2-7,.,TGTGCCAGCAGTTACTCGTGGACAAGTACCTACGAGCAGTACTTC,CASSYSWTSTYEQYF
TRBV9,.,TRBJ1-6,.,TGTGCCAGCAGCGTAGCGCGTGTCGGGGCACCCCTCCACTTT,CASSVARVGAPLHF
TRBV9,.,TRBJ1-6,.,TGTGCCAGCAGCGCTGGGAGGGGTCAGCTTAATTCACCCCTCCACTTT,CASSAGRGQLNSPLHF
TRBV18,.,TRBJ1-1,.,TGTGCCAGCTCACGCGTGGGAGACACTGAAGCTTTCTTT,CASSRVGDTEAFF
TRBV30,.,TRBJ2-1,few,TGTGCCTCCCCCCGAAGCAGGCACAATGAGCAGTTCTTC,CASPRSRHNEQFF
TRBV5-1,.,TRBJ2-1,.,TGCGCCAGCAGCTTGGTGGCAGGGACGGATGAGCAGTTCTTC,CASSLVAGTDEQFF
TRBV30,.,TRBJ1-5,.,TGTGCCTGGGCCCCGGACAACAATCAGCCCCAGCATTTT,CAWAPDNNQPQHF
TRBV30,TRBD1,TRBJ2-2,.,TGTGCCTGGAGTGTATCGGGGACAGGCACCGGGGAGCTGTTTTTT,CAWSVSGTGTGELFF
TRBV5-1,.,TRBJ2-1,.,TGCGCCAGCAGCTTGGACGGGGGGCGCTGGAATGAGCAGTTCTTC,CASSLDGGRWNEQFF
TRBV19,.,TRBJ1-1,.,TGTGCCAGTAGTATGCAGACGGGGACTGAAGCTTTCTTT,CASSMQTGTEAFF
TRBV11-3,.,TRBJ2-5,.,TGTGCCAGCAGCTTAGGGAGAGCGGAGACCCAGTACTTC,CASSLGRAETQYF
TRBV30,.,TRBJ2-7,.,TGTGCCTGGAGAACTGACAGCTCCTCCTACGAGCAGTACTTC,CAWRTDSSSYEQYF
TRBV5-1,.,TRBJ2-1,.,TGCGCCAGCAGCTTGGTAGGCACCGTCTCGAGGCAGTTCTTC,CASSLVGTVSRQFF
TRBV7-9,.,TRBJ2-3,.,TGTGCCAGCAGCTTACTGGCCCGGGCTGGAGATACGCAGTATTTT,CASSLLARAGDTQYF
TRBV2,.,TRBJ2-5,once,TGTGCCAGCACCAGGACACAAGAGACCCAGTACTTC,CASTRTQETQYF
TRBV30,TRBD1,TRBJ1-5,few,TGTGCCTGGAGTGTACTGACAGGGAATCAGCCCCAGCATTTT,CAWSVLTGNQPQHF
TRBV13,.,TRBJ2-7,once,TGTGCCAGCAGCTTAGGCAATGGAGGGTACGAGCAGTACTTC,CASSLGNGGYEQYF